This is a list of T cell receptor beta chains from one sample in a study of beta chain features in type 1 diabetes. Sequencing used immunoSEQ multiplex PCR; TCRdb keeps in-frame clones, though not all of them. Of 600,000 to 700,000 clones in the sample, over 10% are singletons; the top ten hold approximately 0.021%. The sequencing input was naive CD4+ T cells from blood. Receptors originate from a man between 18 and 29 years old with type 1 diabetes. CDR3s include the opening cysteine and the closing phenylalanine or tryptophan. D genes are given only for firm matches. The size of a clone is reported for some rows only, either as once, few or many, or as a class for expanded clones.

DNA: TGTGCCAGCAGCCTCATTTCCGGGACAGCCTTGGGGGAGACCCAGTACTTC
CDR3: CASSLISGTALGETQYF
D: TRBD1
J: TRBJ2-5
size: few
V: TRBV7-2

DNA: TGTGCCAGCAGACCTAGGACGACCGGGGAGCTGTTTTTT
CDR3: CASRPRTTGELFF
D: -
J: TRBJ2-2
size: few
V: TRBV6-4

DNA: TGTGCCAGCTCAGGGGCTAATGAAAAACTGTTTTTT
CDR3: CASSGANEKLFF
D: -
J: TRBJ1-4
size: -
V: TRBV6-5

DNA: TGTGCCATCAGTGAGACGTGGGACACTGAAGCTTTCTTT
CDR3: CAISETWDTEAFF
D: -
J: TRBJ1-1
size: few
V: TRBV10-3

DNA: TGTGCCAGCTCACCGAATCGACTAGCGGGGCCCTACGAGCAGTACTTC
CDR3: CASSPNRLAGPYEQYF
D: TRBD2
J: TRBJ2-7
size: few
V: TRBV18

DNA: TGCAGCGTTGAAGATCGCGCACAGGGTACTGGCTACACCTTC
CDR3: CSVEDRAQGTGYTF
D: -
J: TRBJ1-2
size: -
V: TRBV29-1

DNA: TGTGCCAGCAGTGAAATGGTGAGGGTTATGAACACTGAAGCTTTCTTT
CDR3: CASSEMVRVMNTEAFF
D: -
J: TRBJ1-1
size: -
V: TRBV2

DNA: TGTGCCAGCAATGACATACTTGACACCGGGGAGCTGTTTTTT
CDR3: CASNDILDTGELFF
D: -
J: TRBJ2-2
size: few
V: TRBV28

DNA: TGTGCCTGGAGTGGGGGCAATCAGCCCCAGCATTTT
CDR3: CAWSGGNQPQHF
D: -
J: TRBJ1-5
size: -
V: TRBV30

DNA: TGTGCCAGCAGTACAGGGGTAAAGACTGAAGCTTTCTTT
CDR3: CASSTGVKTEAFF
D: TRBD1
J: TRBJ1-1
size: -
V: TRBV6-5

DNA: TGTGCCAGCAGCTTAGCGGCCGATCGTGGCTACACCTTC
CDR3: CASSLAADRGYTF
D: -
J: TRBJ1-2
size: few
V: TRBV7-9

DNA: TGTGCCTGGAAGCTGGTGGCTGACACTGAAGCTTTCTTT
CDR3: CAWKLVADTEAFF
D: -
J: TRBJ1-1
size: -
V: TRBV30

DNA: TGTGCCAGCTGGCCGGGGACTCCCACCGAGCAGTACTTC
CDR3: CASWPGTPTEQYF
D: -
J: TRBJ2-7
size: few
V: TRBV18

DNA: TGTGCCAGCAGTTACTCGTCGGATGATCAGCCCCAGCATTTT
CDR3: CASSYSSDDQPQHF
D: -
J: TRBJ1-5
size: few
V: TRBV6-5